The 27 T cell receptor beta chains reported below all come from one sample, sequenced in a study of CD8+ T cells in alopecia areata. Extraction of RNA preceded its reverse transcription into cDNA, which served as the sequencing template. Using immunoSEQ multiplex PCR, the repertoire was profiled, and TCRdb retains in-frame clones only, with some absent. The repertoire holds some 200,000 clones, with under 75% as singletons. Treatment in this sample: oral pan-JAK inhibitor, 5-10 mg twice daily. The sample was CD4+ T cells sorted from blood, taken at week 4, from a patient treated with tofacitinib. These receptor sequences come from a human donor with alopecia areata.

The rearrangement uses TRBV7-2 and TRBJ2-7; D unclear. Germline V gives CDR1 SGHTA, CDR2 FQGNSA. The CDR3 totals 13 residues. V was shortened by 1 base and J by 9 bases, with 13 bases between the two germline ends. The CDR3 loop is CASSLGGSLGQYF. The DNA for the CDR3 is TGTGCCAGCAGCTTAGGGGGAAGCTTGGGGCAGTACTTC.

This clone was recorded a few times. The V call is TRBV19, the J call TRBJ2-7; D assignment may be TRBD1 or TRBD2 (6 bases each). The V gene lost 6 bases and the J gene lost 0 bases, with 15 bases spanning the gap. Germline CDR1 and CDR2: LNHDA and SQIVND (reference sequence). The CDR3 runs to 15 residues. This chain's CDR3 is CASREGHLSSYEQYF. CDR3 nucleotide sequence: TGTGCCAGTAGGGAGGGACACCTTTCCTCCTACGAGCAGTACTTC.

This clone showed up just a few times. The rearrangement joins TRBV2 to TRBJ2-2, with D possibly TRBD1 on 6 matching bases. Looked up from germline, CDR1 is SNHLY and CDR2 is FYNNEI. The CDR3 sequence is 14 residues long. Trimming left V 8 bases short and J 4 bases short, with 14 bases between. The CDR3 nucleotides read TGTGCCAGCGAAGACAGGAGTCGCACCGGGGAGCTGTTTTTT. The encoded protein is CASEDRSRTGELFF.

The V and J genes are TRBV10-3 and TRBJ1-1; D is perhaps TRBD1 (5 bases). The germline V gene has CDR1 ENHRY and CDR2 SYGVKD. The CDR3 is made up of 14 amino acids. Deletions cut 0 bases from V and 10 bases from J, with 15 bases between. CDR3 nucleotides: TGTGCCATCAGTGAGTCCACGGGGCCGGGTGGAGCTTTCTTT. It translates to CAISESTGPGGAFF.

The V gene is TRBV7-2, the J gene TRBJ2-2, with 10 bases aligning to TRBD2. The length of the CDR3 is 17 residues. The germline V gene encodes CDR1 SGHTA and CDR2 FQGNSA. The ends lost 4 bases at V and 5 bases at J; junction bases unmatched: 10. CDR3 amino acids: CASSSRSGGASTGELFF. CDR3 DNA sequence: TGTGCCAGCAGCTCAAGGAGCGGGGGGGCTTCTACCGGGGAGCTGTTTTTT.

As to this clone: At the DNA level, this CDR3 is encoded by other sequences in the same sample as well. The V call is TRBV30, the J call TRBJ1-1; D might be TRBD1 (5 bases). This CDR3 has 14 amino acids. Trimming removed 2 bases from V and 0 bases from J, with 10 bases in between. CDR1 and CDR2 (germline): GTSNPN, SVGIG (reference sequence). CDR3 amino acids: CAWSLGAVNTEAFF. The CDR3 DNA is TGTGCCTGGAGTCTTGGGGCGGTGAACACTGAAGCTTTCTTT.

This sequence joins TRBV29-1 and TRBJ2-3, with D perhaps given as TRBD1 or TRBD2 (6 bases each). The CDR3 sequence is 15 residues long. V was trimmed by 1 base and J by 0 bases, leaving 11 bases between them. The V gene's germline CDR1 is SQVTM and CDR2 ANQGSEA. Here the CDR3 DNA reads TGCAGCGTTGAAGGGTTAGGGGGGAGCACAGATACGCAGTATTTT. This codes for CSVEGLGGSTDTQYF.

The J gene is TRBJ2-1, the V gene TRBV4-3, with D tentatively TRBD1 or TRBD2 (5 bases each). V was trimmed by 4 bases and J by 10 bases, leaving 14 bases between them. The CDR3 sequence is 13 residues long. Per germline, CDR1 LGHNA and CDR2 YSLEER. The CDR3 coding sequence is TGCGCCAGCAGCCCCCGGGACGGGGACGAGCAGTTCTTC. Amino acid sequence: CASSPRDGDEQFF.

This clone was recorded only once. CDR3 coding DNA: TGCGCCAGCAGTGGGGACAGGGGGCCGGTTGGCTACACCTTC. Protein product: CASSGDRGPVGYTF. The chain employs TRBV10-2 and TRBJ1-2, with 12 bases matching TRBD1. V lost 4 bases and J lost 7; bases outside the gene matches: 4. Germline V CDR1 and CDR2: WSHSY, SAAADI. The CDR3 is 14 residues long.

This clone has a single count. This sequence joins TRBV13 and TRBJ2-7; D is possibly TRBD1 (6 bases). The CDR3 runs to 16 residues. With 5 bases removed from V and 4 bases from J, the gap between germline ends came to 21 bases. The germline V gene encodes CDR1 PRHDT and CDR2 FYEKMQ (reference sequence). The CDR3 here is CASSQVLRGRGYEQYF. DNA for the CDR3: TGTGCCAGCAGCCAAGTTCTCAGGGGAAGGGGTTACGAGCAGTACTTC.

V is TRBV30 and J is TRBJ1-2; tentative D call: TRBD1 (5 bases). The CDR3 loop spans 10 amino acids. Per germline, CDR1 GTSNPN and CDR2 SVGIG (reference sequence). The ends were cut back, 8 bases at V and 8 bases at J, with 12 bases in the middle. As DNA, the CDR3 is TGTGCCCTTTATAGGACAGGCTACACCTTC. Encoded protein: CALYRTGYTF. Filled out from reference TRBV30 and TRBJ1-2, the complete variable domain reads SQTIHQWPATLVQPVGSPLSLECTVEGTSNPNLYWYRQAAGRGLQLLFYSVGIGQISSEVPQNLSASRPQDRQFILSSKKLLLSDSGFYLCALYRTGYTFGSGTRLTVV.

This clone was picked up many times. The rearrangement joins TRBV7-8 to TRBJ2-5; D is perhaps TRBD2 (7 bases). CDR3 length: 14 residues. Looked up from germline, CDR1 is SGHVS and CDR2 is FQNEAQ. Trimming removed 3 bases from V and 4 bases from J, with 12 bases in between. This CDR3 is CASSFGLGGETQYF. The CDR3 DNA reads TGTGCCAGCAGCTTCGGACTAGGGGGAGAGACCCAGTACTTC.

This chain links TRBV27 with TRBJ1-6, with D unclear. The CDR3 totals 12 residues. Germline loops: CDR1 MNHEY, CDR2 SMNVEV (reference sequence). V lost 6 bases, J lost 9 bases, and 9 bases lay in between. CDR3: CASSRPGSPLHF. CDR3 nucleotides: TGTGCCAGCAGCCGACCTGGTTCACCCCTCCACTTT.

This chain links TRBV29-1 with TRBJ1-1; D unclear. CDR3 length equals 12 residues. The ends were cut back, 4 bases at V and 1 base at J, with 7 bases in the middle. CDR1 SQVTM and CDR2 ANQGSEA come from the germline V gene. The CDR3 DNA reads as TGCAGCGTTGCAGAGAGGAACACTGAAGCTTTCTTT. The encoded protein is CSVAERNTEAFF.

A few counts support this clone. The chain combines TRBV2 with TRBJ2-2; a weak D match, TRBD1 (7 bases). The germline CDR1 and CDR2 sequences are SNHLY and FYNNEI. The germline V and J ends were trimmed by 1 base and 6 bases, with 9 bases remaining between them. This CDR3 region has 14 residues. CDR3: CASSEVRGAGELFF. DNA for the CDR3: TGTGCCAGCAGTGAAGTCAGGGGGGCCGGGGAGCTGTTTTTT. Full variable domain (missing parts from reference TRBV2 and TRBJ2-2): EPEVTQTPSHQVTQMGQEVILRCVPISNHLYFYWYRQILGQKVEFLVSFYNNEISEKSEIFDDQFSVERPDGSNFTLKIRSTKLEDSAMYFCASSEVRGAGELFFGEGSRLTVL.

V usage is TRBV5-1 and J usage is TRBJ2-7; 8 bases are a match to TRBD1. The junction had 5 bases not matched to a gene; V was cut back by 4 bases and J by 2 bases. The CDR3 totals 14 residues. Germline V gives CDR1 SGHRS, CDR2 YFSETQ. The CDR3 nucleotides read TGCGCCAGCAGCGGAGTGACAGGGGCCTACGAGCAGTACTTC. Amino acid sequence: CASSGVTGAYEQYF.

This clone was seen a handful of times. The chain is built from TRBV7-9 and TRBJ2-3; D remains unclear. Looked up from germline, CDR1 is SEHNR and CDR2 is FQNEAQ (reference sequence). Trimming removed 4 bases at V and 4 bases at J, with 3 bases between. The CDR3 runs to 11 residues. The CDR3 spells CASSYSDTQYF. In DNA form, the CDR3 reads TGTGCCAGCAGCTATTCAGATACGCAGTATTTT.

The chain is built from TRBV5-1 and TRBJ2-7; D might be TRBD1 or TRBD2, each matching 6 bases. Germline CDR1 and CDR2: SGHRS and YFSETQ. CDR3 length equals 15 residues. Trimming took 0 bases from V and 5 from J, leaving 15 bases between them. CDR3 bases: TGCGCCAGCAGCTTGGCCTTTTTGGAGGGGGACGAGCAGTACTTC. Protein sequence: CASSLAFLEGDEQYF.

This rearrangement joins TRBV5-1 to TRBJ2-5; TRBD1 might be the D (6 bases). The CDR3 covers 15 residues. V was pared by 0 bases and J by 1 base, with 10 bases between. The germline V gene has CDR1 SGHRS and CDR2 YFSETQ. The CDR3, as DNA: TGCGCCAGCAGCTTGGACGGACAGCTCCAAGAGACCCAGTACTTC. The encoded protein is CASSLDGQLQETQYF.

The rearrangement joins TRBV29-1 to TRBJ1-2; 11 nucleotides line up with TRBD1. The CDR3 length is 14 residues. Germline trimming cut 4 bases from V and 8 bases from J; bases unmatched to any gene: 9. Germline V gene lookup returns CDR1 SQVTM and CDR2 ANQGSEA. DNA for the CDR3: TGCAGCGTTGTAAGGGGACAGGGGGTTAACGGCTACACCTTC. It is translated as CSVVRGQGVNGYTF.

This chain connects TRBV25-1 to TRBJ1-2; D not certain. CDR1 is MGHDK, CDR2 SYGVNS, per germline. The CDR3 covers 13 residues. Trimming left V 4 bases short and J 2 bases short, with 8 bases between. As DNA, the CDR3 is TGTGCCAGCAGTGGGGTGAACAACTATGGCTACACCTTC. Its protein product is CASSGVNNYGYTF.

This sequence joins TRBV9 and TRBJ2-5; a possible D gene is TRBD2 (6 bases). This CDR3 has 17 residues. Trimming shortened V by 0 bases and J by 4 bases, and 19 bases separated the two germline ends. CDR1 and CDR2 (germline): SGDLS, YYNGEE. CDR3 bases: TGTGCCAGCAGCGTAGAGGAGACTAGTATGTTGGGAGAGACCCAGTACTTC. This translates into CASSVEETSMLGETQYF.

This clone was found once. The chain links TRBV7-9 to TRBJ2-6; maybe TRBD2 (5 bases). CDR3 length: 15 residues. Germline values: CDR1 SEHNR, CDR2 FQNEAQ (reference sequence). The V end lost 3 bases, the J end lost 1 base, and 7 bases lay between the germline ends. In DNA form, the CDR3 reads TGTGCCAGCAGCTTCACGGGGTCTGGGGCCAACGTCCTGACTTTC. Residues: CASSFTGSGANVLTF. The complete variable domain, with remaining parts taken from reference TRBV7-9 and TRBJ2-6, reads DTGVSQNPRHKITKRGQNVTFRCDPISEHNRLYWYRQTLGQGPEFLTYFQNEAQLEKSRLLSDRFSAERPKGSFSTLEIQRTEQGDSAMYLCASSFTGSGANVLTFGAGSRLTVL.

The chain is built from TRBV7-2 and TRBJ2-7; possibly TRBD1 for D (5 bases). The CDR3 contains 11 residues. V was clipped by 5 bases and J by 4 bases, with 6 bases between them. The V gene's germline CDR1 is SGHTA and CDR2 FQGNSA. The CDR3 spells CASSGAYEQYF. Here the CDR3 DNA reads TGTGCCAGCAGCGGGGCGTACGAGCAGTACTTC.

This clone came up a few times. The chain has TRBV5-1 and TRBJ2-5; no clear D. Trimming took off 5 bases at V and 3 bases at J, with 5 bases between the two ends. Germline lookup yields CDR1 SGHRS and CDR2 YFSETQ. The CDR3 spans 11 residues. The CDR3 DNA is TGCGCCAGCAGGTCTGAAGAGACCCAGTACTTC. Protein product: CASRSEETQYF.

This chain uses TRBV7-8 with TRBJ1-1, with D perhaps matching TRBD1 (5 bases). The CDR3 is made up of 14 amino acids. Germline V gene data show CDR1 as SGHVS and CDR2 as FQNEAQ. Between the trimmed V and J ends, which lost 7 bases and 5 bases, there was a span of 17 bases. DNA for the CDR3: TGTGCCAGCAACCCCTCAGGGTGGAAGACTGAAGCTTTCTTT. This codes for CASNPSGWKTEAFF.

The chain joins TRBV9 to TRBJ1-2; the D is unclear. Germline values: CDR1 SGDLS, CDR2 YYNGEE. The CDR3 is 14 amino acids. Trimming pared 4 bases from V and 0 bases from J, leaving 10 bases between. The CDR3 here is CASSPISANYGYTF. The CDR3 DNA sequence: TGTGCCAGCAGCCCGATCTCAGCTAACTATGGCTACACCTTC.